This TCR beta chain was captured by sequencing in a study of blood T cell repertoires in COVID-19. Sequencing was performed with immunoSEQ multiplex PCR; in TCRdb, only in-frame clones are kept and a portion is missing. The repertoire holds approximately 74,000 clones, with 80% to 90% as singletons. The germline V gene encodes CDR1 MNHEY and CDR2 SVGAGI. This CDR3 spans 13 amino acids. V shed 9 bases, J shed 8 bases, and the junction held 11 bases outside the gene matches. The source of this sequence is a man aged 65 to 85 with acute or convalescent COVID-19. Sequenced: peripheral blood. The chain uses TRBV6-5 and TRBJ1-1, with TRBD1 matching over 8 bases. For the CDR3, the DNA is TGTGCCAGTGGGAAGGCAGGGGGCGCAGAAGCTTTCTTT. This translates into CASGKAGGAEAFF.